This TCR beta chain originates from a study of T cell responses to AZD1222 COVID-19 vaccine. About this clone itself: Its antigen is currently unknown.

Study-wide results and caveats: Donors in the cohort were predominantly white British and more often female, and clonal diversity was possibly underestimated.

The germline gives CDR1 KGHSH, CDR2 LQKENI. The CDR3 sequence is 15 residues long. The trim removed 0 bases at V and 0 bases at J, leaving 2 bases unmatched. Profiled with immunoSEQ multiplex PCR; TCRdb holds only in-frame clones, not every one. The top ten hold roughly 8.8% of the sample, which has approximately 25,000 clones, 92% seen once. The TCR originated in an adult who received the AZD1222 COVID-19 vaccine. This chain links TRBV18 with TRBJ2-7, with TRBD1 identical over 7 bases. The specimen comprised peripheral blood, sampled 28 days after the second AZD1222 dose. The CDR3 region has the DNA TGTGCCAGCTCACCACCGGGACAGCTCTCCTACGAGCAGTACTTC. It specifies CASSPPGQLSYEQYF.